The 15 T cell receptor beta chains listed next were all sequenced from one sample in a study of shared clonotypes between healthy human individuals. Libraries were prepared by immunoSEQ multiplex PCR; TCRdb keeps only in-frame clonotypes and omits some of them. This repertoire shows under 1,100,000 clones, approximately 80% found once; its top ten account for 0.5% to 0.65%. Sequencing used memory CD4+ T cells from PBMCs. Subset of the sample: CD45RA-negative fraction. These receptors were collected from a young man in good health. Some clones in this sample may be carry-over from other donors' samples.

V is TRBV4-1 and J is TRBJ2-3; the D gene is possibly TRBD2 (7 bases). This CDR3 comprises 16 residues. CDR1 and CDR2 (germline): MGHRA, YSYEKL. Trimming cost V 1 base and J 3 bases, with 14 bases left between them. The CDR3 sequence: CASSQGGGLVTDTQYF. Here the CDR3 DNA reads TGCGCCAGCAGCCAAGGGGGGGGGCTGGTGACAGATACGCAGTATTTT.

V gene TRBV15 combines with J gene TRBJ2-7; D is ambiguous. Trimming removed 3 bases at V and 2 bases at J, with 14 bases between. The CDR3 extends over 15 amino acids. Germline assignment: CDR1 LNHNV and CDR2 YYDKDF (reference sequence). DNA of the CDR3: TGTGCCACCAGCAGGGAAATCGGACGGGCCTACGAGCAGTACTTC. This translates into CATSREIGRAYEQYF.

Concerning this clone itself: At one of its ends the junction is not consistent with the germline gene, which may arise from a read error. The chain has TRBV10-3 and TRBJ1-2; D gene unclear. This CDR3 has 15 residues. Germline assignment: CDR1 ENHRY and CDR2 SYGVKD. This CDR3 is CASSERVSSGYGYTF. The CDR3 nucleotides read TGTGCCAGCAGTGAACGGGTCTCGTCCGGGTATGGCTACACCTTC.

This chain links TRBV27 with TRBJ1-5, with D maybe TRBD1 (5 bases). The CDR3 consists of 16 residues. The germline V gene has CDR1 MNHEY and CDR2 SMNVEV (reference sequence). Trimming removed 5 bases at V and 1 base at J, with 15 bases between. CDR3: CASSPALTVSNQPQHF. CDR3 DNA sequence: TGTGCCAGCAGTCCCGCGTTGACAGTAAGCAATCAGCCCCAGCATTTT.

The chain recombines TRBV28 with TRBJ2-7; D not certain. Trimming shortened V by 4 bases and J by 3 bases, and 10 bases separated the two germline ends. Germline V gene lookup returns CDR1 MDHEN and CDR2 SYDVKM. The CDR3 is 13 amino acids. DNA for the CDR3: TGTGCCAGCAGTTCCCCGGCCGACTACGAGCAGTACTTC. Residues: CASSSPADYEQYF.

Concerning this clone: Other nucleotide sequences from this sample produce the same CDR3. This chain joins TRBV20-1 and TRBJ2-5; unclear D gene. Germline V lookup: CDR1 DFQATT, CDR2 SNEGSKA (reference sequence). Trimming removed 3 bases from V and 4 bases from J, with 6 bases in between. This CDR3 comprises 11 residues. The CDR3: CSARVGETQYF. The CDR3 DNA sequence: TGCAGTGCTAGGGTGGGAGAGACCCAGTACTTC.

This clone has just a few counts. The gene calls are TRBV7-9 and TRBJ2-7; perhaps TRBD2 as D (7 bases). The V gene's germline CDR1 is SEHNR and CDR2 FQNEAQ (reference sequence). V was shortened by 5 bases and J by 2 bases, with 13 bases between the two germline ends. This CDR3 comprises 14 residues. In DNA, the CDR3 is TGTGCCAGCAGCAGCGGGACACTTACCTACGAGCAGTACTTC. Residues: CASSSGTLTYEQYF.

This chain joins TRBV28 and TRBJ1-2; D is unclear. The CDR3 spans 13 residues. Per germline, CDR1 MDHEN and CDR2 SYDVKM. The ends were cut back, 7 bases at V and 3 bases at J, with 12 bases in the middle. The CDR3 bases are TGTGCCAGCATAGGAGAACCCTACTATGGCTACACCTTC. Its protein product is CASIGEPYYGYTF.

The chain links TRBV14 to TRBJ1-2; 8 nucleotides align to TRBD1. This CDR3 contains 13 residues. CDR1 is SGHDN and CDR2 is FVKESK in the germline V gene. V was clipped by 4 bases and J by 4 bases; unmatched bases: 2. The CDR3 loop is CASSPGQGYGYTF. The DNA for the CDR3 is TGTGCCAGCAGCCCCGGACAGGGCTATGGCTACACCTTC.

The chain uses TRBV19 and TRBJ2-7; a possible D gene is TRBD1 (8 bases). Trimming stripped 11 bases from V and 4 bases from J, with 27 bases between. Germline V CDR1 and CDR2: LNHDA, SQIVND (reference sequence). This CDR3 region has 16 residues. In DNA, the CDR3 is TGTGCCTGTTCGACGAGCGGGACAGGAAAACGGTACGAGCAGTACTTC. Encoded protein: CACSTSGTGKRYEQYF.

CDR3 nucleotide sequence: TGTGCCAGCAGTGACTCAGGCTTCTCAATGAAGCAGTTCTTC. Protein: CASSDSGFSMKQFF. This sequence joins TRBV2 and TRBJ2-1, with D unclear. The CDR3 contains 14 residues. The germline CDR1 and CDR2 sequences are SNHLY and FYNNEI. Trimming cost V 3 bases and J 11 bases, with 17 bases left between them.

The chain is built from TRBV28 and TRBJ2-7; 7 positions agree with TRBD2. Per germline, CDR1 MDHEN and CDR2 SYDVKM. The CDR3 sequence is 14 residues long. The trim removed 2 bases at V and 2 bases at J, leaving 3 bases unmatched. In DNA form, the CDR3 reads TGTGCCAGCAGTTTACTAGCGGCTACCTACGAGCAGTACTTC. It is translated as CASSLLAATYEQYF.

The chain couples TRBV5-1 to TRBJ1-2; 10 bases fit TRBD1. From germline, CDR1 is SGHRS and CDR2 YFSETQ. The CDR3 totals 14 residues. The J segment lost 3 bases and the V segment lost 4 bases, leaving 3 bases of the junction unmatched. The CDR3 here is CASSRGTGDYGYTF. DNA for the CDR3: TGCGCCAGCAGCCGCGGGACAGGGGACTATGGCTACACCTTC.

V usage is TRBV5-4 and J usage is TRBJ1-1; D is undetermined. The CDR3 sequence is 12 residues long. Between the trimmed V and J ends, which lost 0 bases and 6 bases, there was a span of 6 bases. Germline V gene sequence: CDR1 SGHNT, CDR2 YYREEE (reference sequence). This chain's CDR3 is CASSLDYAEAFF. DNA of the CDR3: TGTGCCAGCAGCTTGGACTACGCTGAAGCTTTCTTT.

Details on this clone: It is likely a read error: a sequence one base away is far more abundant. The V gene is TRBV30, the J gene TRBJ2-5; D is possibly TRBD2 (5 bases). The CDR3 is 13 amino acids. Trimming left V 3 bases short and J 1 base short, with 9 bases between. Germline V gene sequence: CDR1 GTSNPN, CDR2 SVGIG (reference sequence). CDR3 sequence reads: CAWRHRGQETQYF. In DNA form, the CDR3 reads TGTGCCTGGAGGCACCGGGGCCAAGAGACCCAGTACTTC.